The 31 T cell receptor beta chains below were found in one sample sequenced in a study of PD-L1 blockade in urothelial cancer. Produced via immunoSEQ multiplex PCR; TCRdb's table is partial and in-frame only. The profile shows 27,000 or so clones, around 84% of them singletons. The sequencing used PBMCs, collected around atezolizumab (anti-PD-L1) treatment. These receptors originate from a man over 45 with urothelial cancer.

V and J are TRBV2 and TRBJ2-1, with TRBD2 identical over 10 bases. In germline, CDR1 is SNHLY, CDR2 FYNNEI. Germline trimming cut 10 bases from V and 7 bases from J; bases unmatched to any gene: 10. The CDR3 covers 14 residues. The CDR3 is CATQLSGRVNEQFF. For the CDR3, the DNA is TGTGCCACCCAGCTAAGCGGGAGGGTTAATGAGCAGTTCTTC.

The chain employs TRBV2 and TRBJ1-5, with TRBD1 matching over 9 bases. V lost 8 bases, J lost 6 bases, and 8 bases stayed unmatched. This CDR3 is 14 amino acids long. CDR1 and CDR2 (germline): SNHLY, FYNNEI. This chain's CDR3 is CASHPGQGSQPQHF. CDR3 in DNA: TGTGCCAGCCATCCGGGACAGGGTTCTCAGCCCCAGCATTTT.

This chain connects TRBV5-5 to TRBJ2-7, with TRBD2 as a possible D gene (5 bases). CDR3 length: 15 amino acids. V dropped 4 bases and J dropped 6 bases, with 20 bases sitting between them. Germline V gives CDR1 SGHKS, CDR2 YYEKEE (reference sequence). CDR3 sequence: CASSTAGLPPSEQYF. CDR3 DNA sequence: TGTGCCAGCAGCACGGCGGGTCTACCCCCCAGCGAGCAGTACTTC.

The chain couples TRBV28 to TRBJ2-7; TRBD2 matches at 9 bases. Germline trimming cut 2 bases from V and 4 bases from J; bases unmatched to any gene: 3. Germline lookup yields CDR1 MDHEN and CDR2 SYDVKM. The CDR3 loop spans 14 amino acids. The CDR3 loop reads CASSLGGLAYEQYF. CDR3 sequence (DNA): TGTGCCAGCAGTTTAGGGGGACTAGCTTACGAGCAGTACTTC.

The chain couples TRBV7-9 to TRBJ2-7; D uncertain. The CDR3 consists of 15 residues. The V end lost 5 bases, the J end lost 0 bases, and 14 bases lay between the germline ends. The V gene's germline CDR1 is SEHNR and CDR2 FQNEAQ (reference sequence). The CDR3 DNA follows: TGTGCCAGCAGCCTTCGTTCACTGAGCTCCTACGAGCAGTACTTC. It is translated as CASSLRSLSSYEQYF.

The chain joins TRBV27 to TRBJ2-1; tentative D call: TRBD2 (6 bases). The CDR3 loop spans 16 amino acids. The V end lost 3 bases, the J end lost 8 bases, and 20 bases lay between the germline ends. Germline V CDR1 and CDR2: MNHEY, SMNVEV (reference sequence). CDR3 region: CASSFLAPGVGDEQFF. Here the CDR3 DNA reads TGTGCCAGCAGTTTTCTTGCTCCGGGAGTAGGCGATGAGCAGTTCTTC.

The chain has TRBV28 and TRBJ2-7; unclear D gene. Per germline, CDR1 MDHEN and CDR2 SYDVKM. Between the trimmed V and J ends, which lost 8 bases and 5 bases, there was a span of 7 bases. CDR3 length: 10 residues. This chain's CDR3 is CASGRDEQYF. The DNA for the CDR3 is TGTGCCAGCGGGCGAGACGAGCAGTACTTC.

The V and J genes are TRBV29-1 and TRBJ2-2, with 7 positions matching TRBD1. V gave up 5 bases and J gave up 4 bases; unmatched junction bases: 7. Germline CDR1 is SQVTM and CDR2 is ANQGSEA. This CDR3 has 14 amino acids. The CDR3 region is CSVKTGLSTGELFF. CDR3 DNA: TGCAGCGTTAAGACAGGGCTGAGCACCGGGGAGCTGTTTTTT.

Details on this clone: Germline and junction disagree at one end, which may indicate a read error. The chain recombines TRBV5-1 with TRBJ1-1; D is uncertain. Germline loops: CDR1 SGHRS, CDR2 YFSETQ. The CDR3 is 12 amino acids. The CDR3 sequence is CASSLGVTEAFF. The CDR3 coding sequence is TGCGCCAGCAGCTTGGGAGTAACTGAGGCTTTCTTT.

The chain joins TRBV2 to TRBJ2-7; possibly TRBD2 for D (6 bases). The V gene lost 6 bases and the J gene lost 0 bases, with 15 bases spanning the gap. This CDR3 region has 15 residues. The germline CDR1 and CDR2 sequences are SNHLY and FYNNEI. CDR3 region: CASRLADSGSYEQYF. CDR3 sequence (DNA): TGTGCCAGCAGGTTAGCGGACTCTGGCTCCTACGAGCAGTACTTC. The full variable domain, rest sourced from reference TRBV2 and TRBJ2-7, is EPEVTQTPSHQVTQMGQEVILRCVPISNHLYFYWYRQILGQKVEFLVSFYNNEISEKSEIFDDQFSVERPDGSNFTLKIRSTKLEDSAMYFCASRLADSGSYEQYFGPGTRLTVT.

The V gene is TRBV14, the J gene TRBJ2-7, with 9 bases lining up with TRBD1. Germline assignment: CDR1 SGHDN and CDR2 FVKESK. There are 13 residues in the CDR3. V shed 6 bases and J 5 bases; nucleotides not matched to a gene: 5. This CDR3 is CASRGQGTNEQYF. DNA of the CDR3: TGTGCCAGCAGGGGACAGGGTACGAACGAGCAGTACTTC. Together with reference TRBV14 and TRBJ2-7, the CDR3 gives the full variable domain: EAGVTQFPSHSVIEKGQTVTLRCDPISGHDNLYWYRRVMGKEIKFLLHFVKESKQDESGMPNNRFLAERTGGTYSTLKVQPAELEDSGVYFCASRGQGTNEQYFGPGTRLTVT.

This chain joins TRBV18 and TRBJ1-5; D unresolved. Per germline, CDR1 KGHSH and CDR2 LQKENI. Trimming took 3 bases from V and 3 from J, leaving 9 bases between them. CDR3 length: 14 amino acids. Here the CDR3 DNA reads TGTGCCAGCTCACCGTCCGGGTACAATCAGCCCCAGCATTTT. Translating it yields CASSPSGYNQPQHF.

This clone was recorded once. The V and J genes are TRBV5-1 and TRBJ1-2, with 11 bases matching TRBD1. CDR1 is SGHRS and CDR2 is YFSETQ in the germline V gene. This CDR3 contains 17 residues. V dropped 3 bases and J dropped 2; count of bases not matched to a gene: 9. This CDR3 reads CASSSGQGAVNNYGYTF. CDR3 coding DNA: TGCGCCAGCAGCTCAGGACAGGGGGCGGTGAACAACTATGGCTACACCTTC.

The chain recombines TRBV19 with TRBJ2-3, with 8 bases aligning to TRBD2. J was trimmed by 0 bases and V by 6 bases; bases with no gene match: 5. This CDR3 has 15 residues. The V gene's germline CDR1 is LNHDA and CDR2 SQIVND (reference sequence). The CDR3 region is CASSTSGPSTDTQYF. Written as DNA, the CDR3 is TGTGCCAGTAGCACTAGCGGACCTAGCACAGATACGCAGTATTTT.

The chain has TRBV5-1 and TRBJ2-1; 12 positions agree with TRBD2. The CDR3 consists of 14 residues. Germline-derived CDR1 and CDR2 are SGHRS and YFSETQ. The V gene end was trimmed by 0 bases and the J gene end by 9 bases; junction bases not matched to a gene: 1. CDR3 residues: CASSLGLAGVEQFF. CDR3 DNA: TGCGCCAGCAGCTTGGGACTAGCGGGGGTTGAGCAGTTCTTC.

This chain joins TRBV23-1 and TRBJ2-5; 7 bases agree with TRBD1. TRBV23-1 falls under the ORF class, with uncertain function. J was trimmed by 2 bases and V by 7 bases; bases with no gene match: 28. CDR3 length: 21 residues. CDR3 DNA: TGCGCCAGCACCCAACCCCCCAAACCCCGGCGCAGGGGGAGATTTCAAGAGACCCAGTACTTC. It is translated as CASTQPPKPRRRGRFQETQYF.

V is TRBV11-2 and J is TRBJ2-1; TRBD2 agrees at 11 bases. The ends lost 5 bases at V and 0 bases at J; junction bases unmatched: 12. CDR3 length: 19 residues. Germline V lookup: CDR1 SGHAT, CDR2 FQNNGV. The CDR3 sequence is CASSPLAGGTLSSYNEQFF. CDR3 in DNA: TGTGCCAGCAGCCCCCTAGCGGGGGGCACCTTAAGCTCCTACAATGAGCAGTTCTTC.

In this sample, this clone is medium-sized (0.01 to 0.1%). This CDR3 is CASMDRGYSNQPQHF. The CDR3 nucleotides read TGTGCCAGTATGGACAGGGGGTATAGCAATCAGCCCCAGCATTTT. J is TRBJ1-5 and V is TRBV19; 10 bases map to TRBD1. The V gene end was trimmed by 7 bases and the J gene end by 0 bases; junction bases not matched to a gene: 3. The CDR3 totals 15 residues. Germline loops: CDR1 LNHDA, CDR2 SQIVND (reference sequence).

This sequence joins TRBV9 and TRBJ2-1; tentative D call: TRBD2 (6 bases). Germline lookup yields CDR1 SGDLS and CDR2 YYNGEE. This CDR3 contains 15 residues. V shed 0 bases and J shed 6 bases, with 13 bases lying between them. The CDR3 nucleotides are TGTGCCAGCAGCGTAGCACTAACGGGAGCCAATGAGCAGTTCTTC. Translating it yields CASSVALTGANEQFF.

V usage is TRBV11-2 and J usage is TRBJ2-1; 7 bases agree with TRBD2. Germline V gene lookup returns CDR1 SGHAT and CDR2 FQNNGV. The V segment lost 0 bases and the J segment 0 bases; nucleotides outside the gene matches: 5. The CDR3 covers 17 residues. The CDR3 reads CASSLDPGGSSYNEQFF. CDR3 sequence (DNA): TGTGCCAGCAGCTTAGATCCCGGGGGGAGCTCCTACAATGAGCAGTTCTTC. Complete variable domain (other parts from reference TRBV11-2 and TRBJ2-1): EAGVAQSPRYKIIEKRQSVAFWCNPISGHATLYWYQQILGQGPKLLIQFQNNGVVDDSQLPKDRFSAERLKGVDSTLKIQPAKLEDSAVYLCASSLDPGGSSYNEQFFGPGTRLTVL.

This rearrangement joins TRBV28 to TRBJ2-6; 7 nucleotides agree with TRBD1. Germline-derived CDR1 and CDR2 are MDHEN and SYDVKM. The CDR3 spans 16 residues. With 1 base clipped from V and 1 base from J, the junction kept 1 base outside the gene matches. In DNA form, the CDR3 reads TGTGCCAGCAGTTTATCGACAGGGTCTGGGGCCAACGTCCTGACTTTC. Residues: CASSLSTGSGANVLTF.

The chain joins TRBV6-1 to TRBJ2-5; 7 bases agree with TRBD1. With 1 base clipped from V and 5 bases from J, the junction kept 7 bases outside the gene matches. This CDR3 has 15 amino acids. Per germline, CDR1 MNHNS and CDR2 SASEGT. The CDR3 DNA follows: TGTGCCAGCAGTGAAGGAAGGGGGCGAAGCGAGACCCAGTACTTC. This sequence encodes CASSEGRGRSETQYF.

The chain joins TRBV28 to TRBJ2-2, with no clear D. CDR1 is MDHEN, CDR2 SYDVKM, per germline. CDR3 length: 14 amino acids. Trimming took off 1 base at V and 5 bases at J, with 8 bases between the two ends. The CDR3 sequence: CASSLSSRTGELFF. The CDR3 nucleotides read TGTGCCAGCAGTTTATCCTCCCGGACCGGGGAGCTGTTTTTT.

This clone was detected only once. The chain recombines TRBV14 with TRBJ2-7; the D gene is possibly TRBD1 (7 bases). V was trimmed by 0 bases and J by 0 bases, leaving 18 bases between them. Germline lookup yields CDR1 SGHDN and CDR2 FVKESK. CDR3 length equals 18 residues. CDR3 bases: TGTGCCAGCAGCCAAGAAAGGAGGGGGACAGCATTCTCCTACGAGCAGTACTTC. Translation: CASSQERRGTAFSYEQYF.

The chain joins TRBV7-2 to TRBJ2-7; tentative D call: TRBD1 (6 bases). V was clipped by 4 bases and J by 3 bases, with 13 bases between them. CDR1 is SGHTA, CDR2 FQGNSA, per germline. The CDR3 is 14 amino acids. For the CDR3, the DNA is TGTGCCAGCAGCTCATGGACAGCGCACTACGAGCAGTACTTC. Its translation is CASSSWTAHYEQYF.

This clone was detected a few times. This chain uses TRBV15 with TRBJ1-5; D is ambiguous. CDR1 is LNHNV, CDR2 YYDKDF, per germline (reference sequence). This CDR3 comprises 12 residues. V lost 2 bases and J lost 7, with 6 bases in between. In DNA form, the CDR3 reads TGTGCCACCAGCAGAACGGGACAGCCCCAGCATTTT. Translating it yields CATSRTGQPQHF.

J is TRBJ1-1 and V is TRBV7-9; D remains ambiguous. The length of the CDR3 is 12 residues. CDR1 is SEHNR and CDR2 is FQNEAQ in the germline V gene (reference sequence). Trimming took 3 bases from V and 5 from J, leaving 7 bases between them. The CDR3 DNA sequence: TGTGCCAGCAGCTTGGAGAGGACTGAAGCTTTCTTT. This gives the protein CASSLERTEAFF.

This clone was seen a single time. The chain uses TRBV27 and TRBJ2-1, with D possibly TRBD2 on 5 matching bases. Per germline, CDR1 MNHEY and CDR2 SMNVEV (reference sequence). V lost 8 bases to trimming and J lost 3 bases, with 14 bases between them. The CDR3 is 14 residues long. In nucleotides, the CDR3 is TGTGCCAGCGTAAGGGCGGGCTACTACAATGAGCAGTTCTTC. As protein: CASVRAGYYNEQFF.

The sample holds one count of this clone. This rearrangement joins TRBV6-4 to TRBJ2-1, with D perhaps TRBD1 (6 bases). The V and J ends lost 5 bases and 4 bases respectively, with 15 bases between them. The germline V gene has CDR1 MRHNA and CDR2 SNTAGT. The CDR3 spans 15 residues. The CDR3 is CASSLTGMGYNEQFF. As DNA, the CDR3 is TGTGCCAGCAGTTTAACAGGGATGGGGTACAATGAGCAGTTCTTC.

The chain joins TRBV11-3 to TRBJ2-1; 9 bases are shared with TRBD2. The germline gives CDR1 SGHNT, CDR2 YENEEA. Trimming took 2 bases from V and 9 from J; bases not matched to a gene: 2. The CDR3 covers 13 residues. The CDR3 loop reads CASSLKAGGEQFF. For the CDR3, the DNA is TGTGCCAGCAGCTTAAAAGCGGGAGGTGAGCAGTTCTTC.

This chain links TRBV4-3 with TRBJ2-3; 8 nucleotides align to TRBD2. The germline V gene encodes CDR1 LGHNA and CDR2 YSLEER. J gave up 4 bases and V 3 bases, and 9 bases lay outside the gene matches. The CDR3 is 16 amino acids. CDR3: CASSQVTGLVSDTQYF. The CDR3 region has the DNA TGCGCCAGCAGCCAGGTAACGGGACTAGTGTCAGATACGCAGTATTTT.